The clone carrying this TCR beta chain turned up a few times. This sample stems from a study of response to subunit inactivated influenza vaccine. One entry per CDR3 protein, called by TCRdb with MiXCR from the RT-PCR reads. Here the sample spans 860,000 or so distinct CDR3 sequences, around 20% being singletons. The receptor was isolated from a man aged 50 to 60 who received an inactivated influenza vaccine. This material consisted of PBMCs from blood, taken roughly 5 days after vaccination.

The DNA for the CDR3 is TGTGCCAGCAGAAACCATTGGACAGGGGGATCCTACGAGCAGTACTTC. Its translation: CASRNHWTGGSYEQYF. V gene TRBV6-2 or TRBV6-3 combines with J gene TRBJ2-7; 10 bases map to TRBD1. The CDR3 totals 16 residues. Germline V gene lookup returns CDR1 MNHEY and CDR2 SVGEGT. V gave up 6 bases and J gave up 1 base; unmatched junction bases: 9.